The 27 T cell receptor beta chains presented below share a single source sample, sequenced in a study of regulatory T cells in long-lasting Graves disease. Time point specified: newly diagnosed GD, antithyroid drugs for less than 3 months. PBMC-extracted RNA yielded the TCR library. Arm-PCR with iRepertoire HTBI primers amplified the CDR3 regions for these TCR beta libraries. TCRdb called the multiplex PCR reads again in MiXCR, with one record for every CDR3 protein. The sample records 350,000 to 500,000 distinct CDR3 sequences, 12% to 15% being singletons. These same data were also listed under a study on T cells in Graves' hyperthyroidism and ophthalmopathy.

The sample here was peripheral blood mononuclear cells (PBMCs), taken at new diagnosis, from a patient treated with antithyroid drugs. The receptor source for this set is a woman between 50 and 59 years old with Graves disease.

Ten or more counts support this clonotype. This chain links TRBV12-3 or TRBV12-4 with TRBJ1-5; TRBD1 is a possible D gene (5 bases). The CDR3 extends over 13 amino acids. V dropped 0 bases and J dropped 6 bases, with 6 bases sitting between them. The CDR3 reads CASSLAQGQPQHF. The CDR3 coding sequence is TGTGCCAGCAGTTTAGCGCAGGGTCAGCCCCAGCATTTT.

The rearrangement uses TRBV5-1 and TRBJ1-5, with a possible D match to TRBD1 (6 bases). The germline gives CDR1 SGHRS, CDR2 YFSETQ. The CDR3 is made up of 15 amino acids. Trimming removed 0 bases at V and 3 bases at J, with 10 bases between. The CDR3 spells CASSLVAGDNQPQHF. CDR3 DNA: TGCGCCAGCAGCTTGGTGGCAGGGGACAATCAGCCCCAGCATTTT.

Many counts were recorded for this clonotype. The chain joins TRBV11-3 to TRBJ2-1; a possible D gene is TRBD2 (6 bases). The CDR3 covers 15 residues. Germline V gene data show CDR1 as SGHNT and CDR2 as YENEEA. V lost 4 bases and J 1 base, leaving 11 bases between the germline ends. The CDR3 sequence: CASSSRLESYNEQFF. The DNA of the CDR3 is TGTGCCAGCAGCTCGAGACTAGAGTCCTACAATGAGCAGTTCTTC.

This clonotype was counted between two and nine times. One end of the junction varies from germline; a read error may be responsible. The genes are TRBV5-1 and TRBJ1-6; D perhaps matches TRBD1 (5 bases). Germline assignment: CDR1 SGHRS and CDR2 YFSETQ. CDR3 length: 14 amino acids. The CDR3 here is CASSRDSANSPLHF. In DNA, the CDR3 is TGTGCCAGCAGCCGAGACAGTGCCAATTCACCCCTCCACTTT.

This clonotype was found many times. The rearrangement joins TRBV30 to TRBJ1-2; D is possibly TRBD1 (6 bases). Germline V CDR1 and CDR2: GTSNPN, SVGIG (reference sequence). Trimming removed 1 base from V and 0 bases from J, with 12 bases in between. This CDR3 comprises 15 residues. As DNA, the CDR3 is TGTGCCTGGAGTGGGGGGCACCAGTCTAACTATGGCTACACCTTC. Its translation: CAWSGGHQSNYGYTF.

This clonotype was detected many times. The chain recombines TRBV30 with TRBJ1-1; D remains unclear. The germline CDR1 and CDR2 sequences are GTSNPN and SVGIG (reference sequence). V lost 0 bases, J lost 4 bases, and 12 bases lay in between. This CDR3 has 14 amino acids. CDR3 in amino acids: CAWSVFPGGTEAFF. The CDR3 bases are TGTGCCTGGAGTGTATTCCCGGGAGGCACTGAAGCTTTCTTT.

The rearrangement links TRBV18 to TRBJ2-6; D gene unclear. Per the germline V gene, CDR1 is KGHSH and CDR2 is LQKENI. The CDR3 has 15 amino acids. V was pared by 3 bases and J by 0 bases, with 6 bases between. CDR3 residues: CASSPTVSGANVLTF. The CDR3 DNA is TGTGCCAGCTCACCTACCGTCTCTGGGGCCAACGTCCTGACTTTC.

This clonotype has a count of ten or more. This chain joins TRBV12-3 or TRBV12-4 and TRBJ1-5; TRBD1 matches at 7 bases. V trimming: 5 bases; J trimming: 4 bases; junction bases outside the gene matches: 5. The length of the CDR3 is 14 residues. In DNA form, the CDR3 reads TGTGCCAGCAGTGCGGGACAGCCAAATCAGCCCCAGCATTTT. Its protein is CASSAGQPNQPQHF.

Many counts were recorded for this clonotype. The chain employs TRBV19 and TRBJ1-1, with D possibly matching TRBD1 (5 bases). The CDR3 contains 13 residues. Looked up from germline, CDR1 is LNHDA and CDR2 is SQIVND (reference sequence). The V and J ends lost 5 bases and 1 base respectively, with 8 bases between them. The CDR3: CASSPRANTEAFF. CDR3 nucleotides: TGTGCCAGTAGTCCCAGGGCGAACACTGAAGCTTTCTTT. Full variable domain (rest looked up from reference TRBV19 and TRBJ1-1): DGGITQSPKYLFRKEGQNVTLSCEQNLNHDAMYWYRQDPGQGLRLIYYSQIVNDFQKGDIAEGYSVSREKKESFPLTVTSAQKNPTAFYLCASSPRANTEAFFGQGTRLTVV.

This sequence joins TRBV20-1 and TRBJ2-1; 10 positions match TRBD2. Looked up from germline, CDR1 is DFQATT and CDR2 is SNEGSKA (reference sequence). This CDR3 has 18 residues. Trimming cost V 2 bases and J 1 base; bases outside gene matches: 11. As DNA, the CDR3 is TGCAGTGCTAGATCCCGGAGTAGCGGGAGGCGGTCCTACAATGAGCAGTTCTTC. This codes for CSARSRSSGRRSYNEQFF.

At least ten counts were recorded for this clonotype. V and J are TRBV28 and TRBJ1-1; D not certain. The CDR3 length is 15 residues. V lost 1 base and J 1 base, leaving 10 bases between the germline ends. Germline V gives CDR1 MDHEN, CDR2 SYDVKM. CDR3 sequence reads: CASSLSFWGNTEAFF. The CDR3 nucleotides read TGTGCCAGCAGTTTATCATTTTGGGGGAACACTGAAGCTTTCTTT.

This clonotype occurred many times. The gene calls are TRBV9 and TRBJ2-7, with TRBD1 matching over 7 bases. V lost 4 bases and J lost 3; bases outside the gene matches: 10. The CDR3 consists of 15 residues. Germline V gives CDR1 SGDLS, CDR2 YYNGEE. The CDR3 nucleotides read TGTGCCAGCAGCCCTAGACAGGGATCTCGCTACGAGCAGTACTTC. This encodes CASSPRQGSRYEQYF.

The V gene is TRBV6-2 or TRBV6-3, the J gene TRBJ1-1, with 10 positions matching TRBD1. After removal of 8 bases from V and 4 bases from J, the junction contained 10 bases not matched to a gene. The CDR3 is 15 residues long. Germline CDR1 is MNHEY and CDR2 is SVGEGT. The DNA for the CDR3 is TGTGCCAGCCGAGAATCGGGACAGGGGACCACTGAAGCTTTCTTT. It is translated as CASRESGQGTTEAFF.

This clonotype was counted between two and nine times. V and J are TRBV7-3 and TRBJ2-7; D might be TRBD2 (5 bases). Trimming took 2 bases from V and 0 from J, leaving 17 bases between them. This CDR3 has 17 amino acids. The germline gives CDR1 SGHTA, CDR2 FQGTGA. The CDR3: CASSLGPTSASSYEQYF. The CDR3, as DNA: TGTGCCAGCAGCTTAGGCCCCACTAGTGCCTCCTCCTACGAGCAGTACTTC.

With regard to this clonotype: A read error may produce the germline difference seen at one junction end. The CDR3 loop reads CASSLSGYGHTF. The CDR3 nucleotides are TGTGCCAGCAGTTTGTCAGGCTATGGCCACACCTTC. The chain recombines TRBV28 with TRBJ1-2, with no clear D. The germline V gene encodes CDR1 MDHEN and CDR2 SYDVKM. This CDR3 is 12 amino acids long.

This clonotype was counted at least ten times. This sequence joins TRBV7-9 and TRBJ2-7; D is possibly TRBD2 (6 bases). The V end was cut by 5 bases, the J end by 10 bases, with 21 bases between. Germline assignment: CDR1 SEHNR and CDR2 FQNEAQ (reference sequence). CDR3 length: 14 amino acids. The CDR3 nucleotides are TGTGCCAGCAGCCCCAGGTGGGGACTTGAACAACAGTACTTC. Residues: CASSPRWGLEQQYF.

Comment on this clonotype: This may stem from a read error, because a much larger clone lies one nucleotide away. This chain joins TRBV5-1 and TRBJ2-7, with no clear D. CDR3 length: 15 residues. The ends were cut back, 0 bases at V and 5 bases at J, with 15 bases in the middle. CDR1 and CDR2 (germline): SGHRS, YFSETQ. The CDR3 DNA sequence: TGCGCCAGCAGCTTGGACTGGGGTGGATCCGACGAGCAGTACTTC. Its translation: CASSLDWGGSDEQYF.

The sample holds many counts of this clonotype. The chain combines TRBV28 with TRBJ2-6; D possibly matches TRBD1 or TRBD2 (6 bases each). Trimming took 1 base from V and 0 from J, leaving 16 bases between them. The CDR3 runs to 19 residues. Looked up from germline, CDR1 is MDHEN and CDR2 is SYDVKM. CDR3 in amino acids: CASSLFNGGLASGANVLTF. In nucleotides, the CDR3 is TGTGCCAGCAGTTTATTTAATGGGGGGCTAGCCTCTGGGGCCAACGTCCTGACTTTC.

This clonotype came up a few times. The genes are TRBV5-4 and TRBJ2-1; D remains ambiguous. Germline CDR1 is SGHNT and CDR2 is YYREEE (reference sequence). The CDR3 contains 14 residues. Trimming took off 0 bases at V and 12 bases at J, with 16 bases between the two ends. CDR3 in DNA: TGTGCCAGCAGCTTGGCCAATTACGCCGTAGGGCAGTTCTTC. This codes for CASSLANYAVGQFF.

This clonotype was observed at least ten times. The J gene is TRBJ2-3, the V gene TRBV5-1; TRBD2 agrees at 10 bases. CDR3 length: 14 residues. CDR1 and CDR2 (germline): SGHRS, YFSETQ. V lost 4 bases to trimming and J lost 3 bases; unmatched junction nucleotides: 2. The CDR3 loop is CASSELAGTDTQYF. Written as DNA, the CDR3 is TGCGCCAGCAGCGAACTAGCGGGGACAGATACGCAGTATTTT.

This clonotype was seen once. This may stem from a read error, because a much larger clone lies one nucleotide away. V is TRBV6-1 and J is TRBJ2-7; 11 bases are a match to TRBD2. The length of the CDR3 is 19 residues. Per the germline V gene, CDR1 is MNHNS and CDR2 is SASEGT. The CDR3 is CAGSEVPPQRLAGQSGQYF. The CDR3 DNA reads as TGTGCCGGCAGTGAAGTCCCTCCCCAAAGACTAGCGGGACAGAGTGGGCAGTACTTC.

This clonotype was counted many times. Sequence at one end of the junction differs from germline and may be a read error. The rearrangement links TRBV5-1 to TRBJ1-4; TRBD1 agrees at 7 bases. There are 14 residues in the CDR3. Germline CDR1 and CDR2: SGHRS and YFSETQ. The DNA of the CDR3 is TGCGCCAGTAGCTGGGACAGCTATAATGAAAAACTGTTTTTT. It codes for CASSWDSYNEKLFF.

This clonotype was counted at least ten times. The chain carries TRBV7-3 and TRBJ2-5; TRBD2 is a possible D gene (6 bases). Trimming took 2 bases from V and 0 from J, leaving 13 bases between them. This CDR3 is 16 amino acids long. Germline CDR1 reads SGHTA; CDR2 reads FQGTGA. The CDR3 DNA reads TGTGCCAGCAGCTTACGGGCACGGGAGTACCAAGAGACCCAGTACTTC. Encoded protein: CASSLRAREYQETQYF.

In its sample, this clonotype was seen once. It may be a read error: a sequence one base away is much more abundant. The chain joins TRBV10-3 to TRBJ2-3; D may be TRBD1 or TRBD2 (5 bases each). This CDR3 region has 14 residues. The germline V and J ends were trimmed by 6 bases and 2 bases, with 12 bases remaining between them. Germline assignment: CDR1 ENHRY and CDR2 SYGVKD. The CDR3 DNA reads TGTGCCATCAGCGGGGCAAACCCCACAGATACGCAGTATTTT. Translating gives CAISGANPTDTQYF.

J is TRBJ2-3 and V is TRBV7-8, with D perhaps TRBD1 or TRBD2 (5 bases each). Germline-derived CDR1 and CDR2 are SGHVS and FQNEAQ. V lost 5 bases to trimming and J lost 0 bases, with 15 bases between them. This CDR3 comprises 16 residues. The CDR3 DNA sequence: TGTGCCAGCAGCCCCGGGACCGACGCTAGCACAGATACGCAGTATTTT. Protein: CASSPGTDASTDTQYF.

The chain has TRBV30 and TRBJ2-5, with D unresolved. The CDR3 is 17 amino acids. V lost 2 bases and J 2 bases, leaving 21 bases between the germline ends. Germline CDR1 reads GTSNPN; CDR2 reads SVGIG (reference sequence). The CDR3 loop reads CAWSPEAFPVLQETQYF. Written as DNA, the CDR3 is TGTGCCTGGAGTCCCGAGGCCTTTCCCGTACTTCAAGAGACCCAGTACTTC.

The table lists this clonotype with many counts. This chain joins TRBV20-1 and TRBJ2-7; no clear D. CDR1 is DFQATT, CDR2 SNEGSKA, per germline (reference sequence). V gave up 3 bases and J gave up 7 bases, with 16 bases separating them. The CDR3 is 13 amino acids. The CDR3 sequence: CSASKDPRDEQYF. The CDR3 DNA sequence: TGCAGTGCTAGTAAGGACCCTCGCGATGAGCAGTACTTC.